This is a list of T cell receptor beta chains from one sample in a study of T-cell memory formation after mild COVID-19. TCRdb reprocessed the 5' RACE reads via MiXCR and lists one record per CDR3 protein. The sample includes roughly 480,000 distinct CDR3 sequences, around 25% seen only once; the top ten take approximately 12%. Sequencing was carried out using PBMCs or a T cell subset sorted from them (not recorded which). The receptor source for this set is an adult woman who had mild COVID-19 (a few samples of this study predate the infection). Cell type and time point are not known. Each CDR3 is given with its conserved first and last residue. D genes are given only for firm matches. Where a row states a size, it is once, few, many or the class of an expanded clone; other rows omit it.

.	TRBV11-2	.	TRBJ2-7	TGTGCCAGCAGCGCTCGGACCTACGAGCAGTACTTC	CASSARTYEQYF
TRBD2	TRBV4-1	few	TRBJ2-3	TGCGCCAGCAGCCAACTAGCGGGAATCACAGATACGCAGTATTTT	CASSQLAGITDTQYF
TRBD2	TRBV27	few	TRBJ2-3	TGTGCCAGCAGTGTCGGGACTAGCGCAGATACGCAGTATTTT	CASSVGTSADTQYF
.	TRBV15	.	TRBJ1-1	TGTGCCACCAGCAGGGGGGGACATCTGAACACTGAAGCTTTCTTT	CATSRGGHLNTEAFF
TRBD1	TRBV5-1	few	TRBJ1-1	TGCGCCAGCAGCTTGCAGGGGGGCATGAACACTGAAGCTTTCTTT	CASSLQGGMNTEAFF
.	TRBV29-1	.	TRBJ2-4	TGCAGCGTTGCAACACTCACTTTCGAGGAGGGTGGGAACATTCAGTACTTC	CSVATLTFEEGGNIQYF
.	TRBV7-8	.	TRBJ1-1	TGTGCCAGCAGCTTAGATGCCGCCCTAGGGTTGGGGGGAGCTTTCTTT	CASSLDAALGLGGAFF
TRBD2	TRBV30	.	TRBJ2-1	TGTGCCTGGAGTCCGCTAGCGGGGGTAGGGAATGAGCAGTTCTTC	CAWSPLAGVGNEQFF
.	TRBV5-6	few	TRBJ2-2	TGTGCCAGCAGCTCCCAGACTAGTGACACCGGGGAGCTGTTTTTT	CASSSQTSDTGELFF
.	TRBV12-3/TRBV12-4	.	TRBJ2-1	TGTGCCAGCAGTTTTAGCGCAGGTCGGGAGCAGTTCTTC	CASSFSAGREQFF
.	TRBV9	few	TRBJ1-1	TGTGCCAGCAGCGTAGAAATGAACACTGAAGCTTTCTTT	CASSVEMNTEAFF
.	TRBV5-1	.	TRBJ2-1	TGCGCCAGCAGCCCTGGACAGGCGGGGAATGAGCAGTTCTTC	CASSPGQAGNEQFF
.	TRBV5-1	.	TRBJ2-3	TGCGCCAGCAGCACCGAACCAGGCCGAAGCACAGATACGCAGTATTTT	CASSTEPGRSTDTQYF
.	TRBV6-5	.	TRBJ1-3	TGTGCCAGCAGTTACGATACGTCTGGAAACACCATATATTTT	CASSYDTSGNTIYF
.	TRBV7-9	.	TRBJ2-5	TGTGCCAGCGTCACTGGGAATCAAGAGACCCAGTACTTC	CASVTGNQETQYF
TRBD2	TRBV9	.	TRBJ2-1	TGTGCCAGCAGCGCCGAACCGGGACTAGCAGTGGATGAGCAGTTCTTC	CASSAEPGLAVDEQFF
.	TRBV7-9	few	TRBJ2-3	TGTGCCAGCAGCTTAGGACAGGTTCGCACAGATACGCAGTATTTT	CASSLGQVRTDTQYF
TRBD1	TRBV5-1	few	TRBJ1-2	TGCGCCAGCAGGGTGGGACAGAACAACTATGGCTACACCTTC	CASRVGQNNYGYTF
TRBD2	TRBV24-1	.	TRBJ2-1	TGTGCCACCAGTGATTATAGCGGGAGGGCCTCCAATGAGCAGTTCTTC	CATSDYSGRASNEQFF
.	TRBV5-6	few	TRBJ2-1	TGTGCCAGCAGCTTGTATGCGGGTCTAAAGTCCTACAATGAGCAGTTCTTC	CASSLYAGLKSYNEQFF
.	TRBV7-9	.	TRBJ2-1	TGTGCCAGCAGCTTGTCGGCGGGACCGCAGTTCTTC	CASSLSAGPQFF
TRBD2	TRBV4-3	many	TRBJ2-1	TGCGCCAGCAGCCAAAAACTAGCGGGAGATCTTACTGAGCAGTTCTTC	CASSQKLAGDLTEQFF
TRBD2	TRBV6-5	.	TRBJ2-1	TGTGCCAGCAGTTACTCGCTAGCGGGGGGTTTCAATGAGCAGTTCTTC	CASSYSLAGGFNEQFF
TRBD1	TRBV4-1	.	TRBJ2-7	TGCGCCAGCAGCCCCGGGGCAGGGGGTTCACCCTACGAGCAGTACTTC	CASSPGAGGSPYEQYF
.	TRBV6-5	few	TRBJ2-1	TGTGCCAGCAGCTATGGGACTCTGGAGCAGTTCTTC	CASSYGTLEQFF
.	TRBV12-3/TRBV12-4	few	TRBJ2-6	TGTGCCAGCAGTCTCCAGAAAAGTAGGGCCAACGTCCTGACTTTC	CASSLQKSRANVLTF
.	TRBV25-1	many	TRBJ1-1	TGTGCCAGCGGAGGGACATCTTCGGGGGCTTTCTTT	CASGGTSSGAFF
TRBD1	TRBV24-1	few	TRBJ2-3	TGTGCCACCAGTGACCCGAACAGGGGGCGAGGGACAGATACGCAGTATTTT	CATSDPNRGRGTDTQYF
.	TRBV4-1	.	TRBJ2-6	TGCGCCAGCAGCCTCCGACAGGGAGGAACTGGGGCCAACGTCCTGACTTTC	CASSLRQGGTGANVLTF
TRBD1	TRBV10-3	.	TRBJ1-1	TGTGCCATCAGTGAGGGATTGGGACAGCCTTCAGGCACTGAAGCTTTCTTT	CAISEGLGQPSGTEAFF
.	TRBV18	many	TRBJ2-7	TGTGCCAGCTCACAACCCGGGACTCCCTACGAGCAGTACTTC	CASSQPGTPYEQYF
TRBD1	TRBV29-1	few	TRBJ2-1	TGCAGCGTTGAAGTTACAGGGGGCAATGAGCAGTTCTTC	CSVEVTGGNEQFF
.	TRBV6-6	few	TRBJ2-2	TGTGCCAGCAGTTACTCGCCAGGGGACACCGGGGAGCTGTTTTTT	CASSYSPGDTGELFF
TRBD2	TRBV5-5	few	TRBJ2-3	TGTGCCAGCAGCCCGGATCTAACGGGAGGACTTGAGACGCAGTATTTT	CASSPDLTGGLETQYF
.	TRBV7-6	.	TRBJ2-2	TGTGCCAGCACCCCCCGGGGGGCTACAGGGGGCACCGGGGAGCTGTTTTTT	CASTPRGATGGTGELFF
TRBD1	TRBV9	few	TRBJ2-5	TGTGCCAGCAGCGAACAGGGGGGCTGGGAGACCCAGTACTTC	CASSEQGGWETQYF
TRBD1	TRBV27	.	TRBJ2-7	TGTGCCAGCAGTTACAGACCGGGACAGGGGGTCTACGAGCAGTACTTC	CASSYRPGQGVYEQYF
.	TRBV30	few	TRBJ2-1	TGTGCCTGGAGTGGGCTGGGAGGAGGGCAGGGGTTGGTCAATGAGCAGTTCTTC	CAWSGLGGGQGLVNEQFF
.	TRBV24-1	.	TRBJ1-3	TGTGCCACCAGCGGGACCTCTGGAAACACCATATATTTT	CATSGTSGNTIYF
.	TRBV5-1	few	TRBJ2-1	TGCGCCAGCAGCCCAGGATGGGTAGCCGATTACAATGAGCAGTTCTTC	CASSPGWVADYNEQFF
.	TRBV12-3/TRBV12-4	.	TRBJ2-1	TGTGCCAGCAGTTTCGCGGGGGCCGCCCCCAATGAGCAGTTCTTC	CASSFAGAAPNEQFF
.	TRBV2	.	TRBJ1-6	TGTGCCAGCAGTGGTAGTGGGAATTCACCCCTCCACTTT	CASSGSGNSPLHF
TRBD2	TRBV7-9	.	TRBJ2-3	TGTGCCAGCAGCTCTAGCGGGAGTCCTACCCCAACGCAGTATTTT	CASSSSGSPTPTQYF
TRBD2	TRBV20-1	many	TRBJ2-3	TGCAGTGCTACAGATAGCGGGGCAGATACGCAGTATTTT	CSATDSGADTQYF
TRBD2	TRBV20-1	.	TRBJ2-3	TGCAGTGCTAGAGTCGCGCGGGGGGGTGCTAGCACAGATACGCAGTATTTT	CSARVARGGASTDTQYF
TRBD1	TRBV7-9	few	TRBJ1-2	TGTGCCAGCAGCGCCGCACGGGGGACAGCCCTATCCTATGGCTACACCTTC	CASSAARGTALSYGYTF
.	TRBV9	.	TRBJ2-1	TGTGCCAGCAGCCGGGACCCAGGTCACAATGAGCAGTTCTTC	CASSRDPGHNEQFF
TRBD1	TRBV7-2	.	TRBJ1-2	TGTGCCAGCAACCGGGACAGAGGAAACTATGGCTACACCTTC	CASNRDRGNYGYTF